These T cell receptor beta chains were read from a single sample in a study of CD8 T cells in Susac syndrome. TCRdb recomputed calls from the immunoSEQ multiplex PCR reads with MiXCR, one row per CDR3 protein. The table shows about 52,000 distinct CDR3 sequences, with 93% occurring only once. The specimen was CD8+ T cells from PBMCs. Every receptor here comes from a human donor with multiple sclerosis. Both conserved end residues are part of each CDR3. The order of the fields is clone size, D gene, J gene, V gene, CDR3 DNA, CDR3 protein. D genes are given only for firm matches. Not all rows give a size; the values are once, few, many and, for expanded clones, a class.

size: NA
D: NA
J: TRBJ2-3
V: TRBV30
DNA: TGTGCCTGGAGTGTTGGGGATAGCACAGATACGCAGTATTTT
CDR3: CAWSVGDSTDTQYF

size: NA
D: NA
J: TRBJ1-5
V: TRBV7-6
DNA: TGTGCCAGCAGCCTCGGTGAGAATCAGCCCCAGCATTTT
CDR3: CASSLGENQPQHF

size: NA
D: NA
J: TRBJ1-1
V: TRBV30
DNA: TGTGCCTGGAGTACCAGGGGGAACACTGAAGCTTTCTTT
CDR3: CAWSTRGNTEAFF

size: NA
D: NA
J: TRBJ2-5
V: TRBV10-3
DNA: TGTGCCATCAGTGAGCCCTTGGAGACCCAGTACTTC
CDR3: CAISEPLETQYF

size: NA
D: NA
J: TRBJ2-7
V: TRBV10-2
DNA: TGCGCCAGCAGTGGGGACCGATCCTACGAGCAGTACTTC
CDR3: CASSGDRSYEQYF

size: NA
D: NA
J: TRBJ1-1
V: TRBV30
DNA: TGTGCCTTCAGACGGACACTTACTGAAGCTTTCTTT
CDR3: CAFRRTLTEAFF

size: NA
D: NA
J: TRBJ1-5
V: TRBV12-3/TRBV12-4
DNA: TGTGCCAGCAGTTTAGGTCTCCCCAATCAGCCCCAGCATTTT
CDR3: CASSLGLPNQPQHF

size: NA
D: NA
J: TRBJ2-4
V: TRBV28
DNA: TGTGCCAGCAGTTTAGACGTCCTTGGAAACATTCAGTACTTC
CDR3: CASSLDVLGNIQYF

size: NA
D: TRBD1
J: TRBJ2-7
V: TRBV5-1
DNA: TGCGCCAGCAGCCTACGGACAGGCCCGACCTACGAGCAGTACTTC
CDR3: CASSLRTGPTYEQYF

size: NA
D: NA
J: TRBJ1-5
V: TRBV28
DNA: TGTGCCAGCAGTTCGACAGAACACAATCAGCCCCAGCATTTT
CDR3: CASSSTEHNQPQHF

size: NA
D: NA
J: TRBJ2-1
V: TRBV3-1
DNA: TGTGCCAGCGCGCCGGGACACCTATACAATGAGCAGTTCTTC
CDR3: CASAPGHLYNEQFF

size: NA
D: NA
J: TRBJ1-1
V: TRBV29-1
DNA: TGCAGCGTTGATTACCCGGTAGGAGTGGGGCGCGGAGCTTTCTTT
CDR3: CSVDYPVGVGRGAFF

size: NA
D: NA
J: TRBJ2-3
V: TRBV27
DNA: TGTGCCAGCAGTTTCATGGGGCAAGATACGCAGTATTTT
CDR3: CASSFMGQDTQYF

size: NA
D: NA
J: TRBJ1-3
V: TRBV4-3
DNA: TGCGCCAGCAGCCAAGATTCGGAGGGGGGGACTGGAAACACCATATATTTT
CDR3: CASSQDSEGGTGNTIYF

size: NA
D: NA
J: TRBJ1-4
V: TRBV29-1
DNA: TGCAGCGTTGAAATTCGAGGGTCTAATGAAAAACTGTTTTTT
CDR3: CSVEIRGSNEKLFF

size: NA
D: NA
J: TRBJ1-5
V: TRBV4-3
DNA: TGCGCCAGCAGCCAAGGGACGGCTTATCAGCCCCAGCATTTT
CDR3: CASSQGTAYQPQHF

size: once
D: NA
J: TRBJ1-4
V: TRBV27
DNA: TGTGCCAGCACCCTCTCAGCAACTAATGAAAAACTGTTTTTT
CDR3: CASTLSATNEKLFF

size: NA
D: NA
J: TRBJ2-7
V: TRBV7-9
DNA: TGTGCCAGCAGTCCCCCCCTTACCTACGAGCAGTACTTC
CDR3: CASSPPLTYEQYF

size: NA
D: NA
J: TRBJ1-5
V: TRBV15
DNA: TGTGCCACCAGCAGACTCAGGGCCGCGGGTTACAATCAGCCCCAGCATTTT
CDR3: CATSRLRAAGYNQPQHF

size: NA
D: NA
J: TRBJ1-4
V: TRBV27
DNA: TGTGCCAGCAGTCAAAGACAAGCACGGAATGAAAAACTGTTTTTT
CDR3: CASSQRQARNEKLFF

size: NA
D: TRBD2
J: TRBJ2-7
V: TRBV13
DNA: TGTGCCAGCAGCACCCCCGGGGGGGGCGACGAGCAGTACTTC
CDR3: CASSTPGGGDEQYF

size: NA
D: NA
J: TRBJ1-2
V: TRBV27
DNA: TGTGCCAGCAGTTTATCTTCGCAGGGTCACTACACCTTC
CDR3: CASSLSSQGHYTF

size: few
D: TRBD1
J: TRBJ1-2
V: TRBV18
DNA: TGTGCCAGCTCACCTCGGACAGGGAACTATGGCTACACCTTC
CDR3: CASSPRTGNYGYTF

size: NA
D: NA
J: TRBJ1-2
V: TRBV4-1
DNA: TGCGCCAGCAGCCAAGTGTTATTTCCCCACTATGGCTACACCTTC
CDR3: CASSQVLFPHYGYTF

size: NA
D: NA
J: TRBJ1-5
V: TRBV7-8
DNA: TGTGCCAGCAGCTTCTTGGGGCCCCAGCATTTT
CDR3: CASSFLGPQHF

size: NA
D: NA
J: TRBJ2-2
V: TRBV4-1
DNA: TGCGCCAGCACCACCGGAAACATGGCCGGGGAGCTGTTTTTT
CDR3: CASTTGNMAGELFF

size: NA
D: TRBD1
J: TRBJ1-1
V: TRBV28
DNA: TGTGCCACTGCCGGGACAGGGGACATGAACACTGAAGCTTTCTTT
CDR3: CATAGTGDMNTEAFF

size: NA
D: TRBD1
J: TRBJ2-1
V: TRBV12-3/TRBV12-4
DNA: TGTGCCAGCAGCTCTCAGGTACAGGGGGCTGATGAGCAGTTCTTC
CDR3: CASSSQVQGADEQFF

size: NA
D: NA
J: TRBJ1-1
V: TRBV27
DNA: TGTGCCAGCAGTTTGGGCCAAGGTTTTAGCACTGAAGCTTTCTTT
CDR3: CASSLGQGFSTEAFF

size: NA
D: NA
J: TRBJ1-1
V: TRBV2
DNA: TGTGCCAGCAGGAACACTGAAGCTTTCTTT
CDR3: CASRNTEAFF

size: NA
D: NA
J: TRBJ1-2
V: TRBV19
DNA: TGTGCCAGTATGGAGGGCAGGGCGGGAGGCTACACCTTC
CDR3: CASMEGRAGGYTF

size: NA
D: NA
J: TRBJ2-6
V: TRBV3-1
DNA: TGTGCCAGCAGCCAAGGATGGGCGATCTCTGGGGCCAACGTCCTGACTTTC
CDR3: CASSQGWAISGANVLTF

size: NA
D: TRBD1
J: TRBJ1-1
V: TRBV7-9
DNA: TGTGCCAGCAGCAACCGGGACAGGAACACTGAAGCTTTCTTT
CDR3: CASSNRDRNTEAFF

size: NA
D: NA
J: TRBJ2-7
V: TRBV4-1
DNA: TGCGCCAGCAGCCAAGTCCCAAACACGGCCTACGAGCAGTACTTC
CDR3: CASSQVPNTAYEQYF

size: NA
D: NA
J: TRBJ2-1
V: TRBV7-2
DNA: TGTGCCAGCAACTCCCCGGGCGAGACAAGGTACAATGAGCAGTTCTTC
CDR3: CASNSPGETRYNEQFF

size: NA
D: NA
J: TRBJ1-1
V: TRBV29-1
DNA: TGCAGCGTTGTGTTCGCAGGGAACACTGAAGCTTTCTTT
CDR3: CSVVFAGNTEAFF

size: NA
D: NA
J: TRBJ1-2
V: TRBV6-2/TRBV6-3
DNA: TGTGCCAGCACCATGGACAGATCCCCCTATGGCTACACCTTC
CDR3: CASTMDRSPYGYTF

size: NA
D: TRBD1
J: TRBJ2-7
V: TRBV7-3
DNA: TGTGCCAGCAGCCCTCGACAGGGTCCGTACGAGCAGTACTTC
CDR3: CASSPRQGPYEQYF

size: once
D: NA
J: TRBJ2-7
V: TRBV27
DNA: TGTGCCAGCAGTTTACCGGGGGAAGATTACGAGCAGTACTTC
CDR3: CASSLPGEDYEQYF

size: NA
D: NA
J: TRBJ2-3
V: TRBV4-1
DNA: TGCGCCAGCAGCCAAGAGGGGACGGATACGCAGTATTTT
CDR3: CASSQEGTDTQYF

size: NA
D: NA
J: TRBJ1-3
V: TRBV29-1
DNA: TGCAGCGCCTTGGGAAATCGACGTACCATCTCTGGAAACACCATATATTTT
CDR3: CSALGNRRTISGNTIYF

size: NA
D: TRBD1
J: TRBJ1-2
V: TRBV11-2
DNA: TGTGCCAGCAGCTTTACGCAGGGGGGAGGCTACACCTTC
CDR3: CASSFTQGGGYTF

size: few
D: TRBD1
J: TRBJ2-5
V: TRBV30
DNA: TGTGCCTGGACCATAGGGGGACAGCCCCAAGAGACCCAGTACTTC
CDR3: CAWTIGGQPQETQYF

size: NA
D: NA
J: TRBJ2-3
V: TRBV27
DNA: TGTGCCAGCAGTTTAGCGGGGGCCCTCACAGATACGCAGTATTTT
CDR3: CASSLAGALTDTQYF

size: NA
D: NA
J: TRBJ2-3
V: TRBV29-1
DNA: TGCAGCGTTATAACACAGGGAGATACGCAGTATTTT
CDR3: CSVITQGDTQYF